This TCR beta chain came from a study of OX40 agonist ivuxolimab in advanced cancers. Study-level background: At roughly 80% male, the cohort had a mean age of 60 years, ranging from about 23 to 80. Earlier anti-PD-1, anti-PD-L1 or anti-CTLA-4 therapy was permitted; roughly 37% had received some.

Trimming pared 6 bases from V and 0 bases from J, leaving 6 bases between. Per the germline V gene, CDR1 is MDHEN and CDR2 is SYDVKM. CDR3 length: 12 amino acids. Profiling relied on immunoSEQ multiplex PCR, and the TCRdb table lists in-frame clones only, not all of them. The top ten clones hold 1.5% to 2% of a sample with around 85,000 clones, roughly nine tenths of them seen once. This specimen was CD4+ or CD8+ T cells sorted from blood, taken in a trial of the OX40 agonist ivuxolimab. This TCR was sampled from an adult with an advanced solid tumor such as melanoma, head and neck, liver or kidney cancer. V gene TRBV28 combines with J gene TRBJ2-7; tentative D call: TRBD2 (6 bases). The CDR3 sequence: CASRRDSYEQYF. CDR3 in DNA: TGTGCCAGCAGGCGGGACTCCTACGAGCAGTACTTC.